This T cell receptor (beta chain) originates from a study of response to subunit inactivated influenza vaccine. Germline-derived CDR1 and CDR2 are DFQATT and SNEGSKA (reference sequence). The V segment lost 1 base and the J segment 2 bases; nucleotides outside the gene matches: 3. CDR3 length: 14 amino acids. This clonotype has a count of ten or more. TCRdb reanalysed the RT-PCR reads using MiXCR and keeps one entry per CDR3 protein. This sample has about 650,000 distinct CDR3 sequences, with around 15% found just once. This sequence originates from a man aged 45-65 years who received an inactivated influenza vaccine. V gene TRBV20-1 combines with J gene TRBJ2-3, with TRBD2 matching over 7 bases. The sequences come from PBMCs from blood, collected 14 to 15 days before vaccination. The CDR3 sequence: CSARGRGNTDTQYF. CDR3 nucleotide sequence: TGCAGTGCTAGAGGGCGGGGGAACACAGATACGCAGTATTTT.